A selection of T cell receptor beta chains follows, all from one sample in a study of shared clonotypes between healthy human individuals. Sequencing used immunoSEQ multiplex PCR; TCRdb keeps in-frame clones, though not all of them. The table has approximately 2,200,000 clones, 93% seen once. Material: naive CD8+ T cells from PBMCs. These receptors were obtained from a man younger than 30 in good health. Some clones in this sample may be carry-over from other donors' samples. CDR3s leave out the opening cysteine and the closing phenylalanine or tryptophan. Each record gives: D gene, clone size, V gene, CDR3 protein. A D gene is named only where the DNA matches it firmly. Some rows have no size entry. The others give once, few or many, or a class for an expanded clone.

NA | NA | TRBV27 | ASRASGEDEQY
NA | NA | TRBV12-2 | ASRCGTANYGYT
TRBD2 | NA | TRBV27 | ASSLLLTGGLAGGTEQF
NA | NA | TRBV28 | ASSEPGGWIIDQPQH
TRBD1 | NA | TRBV7-6 | ASSSGTVFPYEQY
NA | NA | TRBV4-1 | ASSQGDNEQF
NA | NA | TRBV19 | ASSITPNTEAF
TRBD1 | NA | TRBV7-3 | ASSLTGGRGLYNEQF
NA | NA | TRBV9 | ASSVGGLGAEQY
TRBD2 | NA | TRBV28 | ASSLPRELYNEQF
NA | NA | TRBV5-5 | ASNQGATNEKLF
NA | NA | TRBV27 | ASGPGMGQY
TRBD1 | NA | TRBV4-1 | ASSPGQGGYEQY
NA | NA | TRBV28 | ASSGLAYEQY
TRBD2 | NA | TRBV27 | ASSQIPAGGNEQF
NA | NA | TRBV4-3 | ASSQDRNSGNTIY
NA | NA | TRBV2 | ASSDRDEQF
NA | NA | TRBV5-4 | ASSSRAYNEQF
NA | NA | TRBV27 | ASLSALDGYT
NA | NA | TRBV19 | ASSSGQKASEQY
TRBD1 | NA | TRBV28 | ASSSTGGGSEAF
NA | NA | TRBV27 | ASSLLQDRRELF
TRBD2 | once | TRBV6-5 | ASSYLAGRLDEQF
NA | once | TRBV9 | ASSVTNRTDTSSYNEQF
NA | NA | TRBV29-1 | SVPKPPNEQY
TRBD1 | once | TRBV10-3 | AISESWDRGTYEQY
NA | once | TRBV7-9 | ASQGAGSSYEQY
NA | NA | TRBV9 | ASSVPFELSGANVLT
NA | NA | TRBV29-1 | SVPDSTGYT
NA | NA | TRBV27 | ASSLAGIHEQY
NA | NA | TRBV4-1 | ASSRASGANVLT
NA | NA | TRBV9 | ASSPASYEQY
TRBD2 | once | TRBV9 | ASSVEGSGRIGPYNEQF
NA | NA | TRBV7-6 | ASSLDRRSKETQY
TRBD1 | NA | TRBV28 | ASSLAGTGSYEQY
TRBD1 | NA | TRBV28 | ASLATNTGDQPQH
NA | NA | TRBV6-1 | ASSAGPGPMNTEAF
NA | NA | TRBV19 | ASSMTGTGDYEQY
NA | NA | TRBV7-9 | ASSPPREAGAKNIQY
NA | NA | TRBV7-9 | ASSLQGYEQY
NA | NA | TRBV28 | ASSDARGPWNEQF
NA | NA | TRBV7-9 | ASSDRFGGAETQY
NA | NA | TRBV29-1 | SVDHTEAF
TRBD1 | NA | TRBV27 | ASSYSGGYEQY
TRBD2 | once | TRBV9 | ASSSGGGATYYEQY
NA | NA | TRBV6-5 | ASRGWTAEETQY
NA | NA | TRBV9 | ASSVARTSGANVLT
NA | NA | TRBV6-6 | ASSPDKAGPYEQY
NA | NA | TRBV5-4 | ASSSPGVNTEAF
TRBD1 | once | TRBV7-3 | ASSTIDRAGTGELF